One and the same sample provided the 2 T cell receptor beta chains below, sequenced in a study of cytomegalovirus exposure and HLA in healthy donors. A multiplex PCR was run with 60 Vbeta primers and 13 Jbeta primers. Repertoires were generated with immunoSEQ multiplex PCR, while TCRdb's copy carries only in-frame clones and drops some. This sample carries about 120,000 clones, 65% to 80% of them seen once, and the ten largest clones take about 32%. Sequencing was performed on PBMCs. These TCRs come from a man between 60 and 70 years old in good health and CMV-seropositive.

In regard to this clone: One end of the junction varies from germline; a read error may be responsible. The same CDR3 is also encoded by other DNA sequences in this sample. This chain links TRBV6-5 with TRBJ1-4, with 9 bases matching TRBD1. This CDR3 spans 16 amino acids. Germline CDR1 and CDR2: MNHEY and SVGAGI. This CDR3 is CASSYSRTGGREKLFF. In nucleotides, the CDR3 is TGTGCCAGTAGTTACTCTCGAACAGGGGGCAGGGAAAAACTGTTTTTT.

The chain links TRBV9 to TRBJ2-1, with 8 bases matching TRBD2. The trim removed 3 bases at V and 5 bases at J, leaving 7 bases unmatched. CDR1 is SGDLS and CDR2 is YYNGEE in the germline V gene. The CDR3 is made up of 15 amino acids. Here the CDR3 reads CASSASGTRNNEQFF. The CDR3, as DNA: TGTGCCAGCAGCGCCTCCGGGACTAGGAACAATGAGCAGTTCTTC.